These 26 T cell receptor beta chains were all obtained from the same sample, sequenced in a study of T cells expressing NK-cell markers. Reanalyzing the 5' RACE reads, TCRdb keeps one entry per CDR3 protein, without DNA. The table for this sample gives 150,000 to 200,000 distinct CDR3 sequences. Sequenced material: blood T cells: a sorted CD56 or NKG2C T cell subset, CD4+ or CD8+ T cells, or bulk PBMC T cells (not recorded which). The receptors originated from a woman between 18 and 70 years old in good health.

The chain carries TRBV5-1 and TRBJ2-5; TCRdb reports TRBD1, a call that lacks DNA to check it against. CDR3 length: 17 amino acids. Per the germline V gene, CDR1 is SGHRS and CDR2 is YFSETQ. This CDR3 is CASSLGSRDRGRKTQYF.

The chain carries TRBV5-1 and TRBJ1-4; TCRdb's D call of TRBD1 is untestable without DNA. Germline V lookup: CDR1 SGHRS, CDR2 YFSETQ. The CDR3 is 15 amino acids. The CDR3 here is CASSLNRLGIEKLFF.

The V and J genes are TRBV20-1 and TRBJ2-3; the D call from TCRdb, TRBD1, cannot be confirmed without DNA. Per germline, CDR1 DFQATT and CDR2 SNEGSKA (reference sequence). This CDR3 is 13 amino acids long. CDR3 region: CTPKGGDTDTQYF.

The CDR3 reads CATSDPSRAGSGNTIYF. The gene calls are TRBV24-1 and TRBJ1-3; TCRdb lists TRBD1, though no DNA is available to test this call. The germline V gene has CDR1 KGHDR and CDR2 SFDVKD. This CDR3 contains 17 residues.

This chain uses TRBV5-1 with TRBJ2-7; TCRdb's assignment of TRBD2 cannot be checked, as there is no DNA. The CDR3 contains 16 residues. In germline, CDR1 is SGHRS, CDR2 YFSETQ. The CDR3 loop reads CASSQGLAGVSYEQYF.

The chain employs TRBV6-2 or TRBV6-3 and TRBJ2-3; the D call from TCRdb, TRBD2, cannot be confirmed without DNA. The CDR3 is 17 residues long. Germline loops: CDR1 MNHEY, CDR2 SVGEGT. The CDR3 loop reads CASSTAGTSRRTDTQYF.

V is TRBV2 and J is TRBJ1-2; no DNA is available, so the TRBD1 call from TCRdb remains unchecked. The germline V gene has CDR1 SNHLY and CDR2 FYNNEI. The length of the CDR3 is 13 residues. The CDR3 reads CASRQGESYGYTF.

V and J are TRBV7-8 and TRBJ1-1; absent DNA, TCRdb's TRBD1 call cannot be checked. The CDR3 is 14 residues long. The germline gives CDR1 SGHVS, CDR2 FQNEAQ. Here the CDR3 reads CASSFDRGWTEAFF. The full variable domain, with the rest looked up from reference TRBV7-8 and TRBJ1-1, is GAGVSQSPRYKVAKRGQDVALRCDPISGHVSLFWYQQALGQGPEFLTYFQNEAQLDKSGLPSDRFFAERPEGSVSTLKIQRTQQEDSAVYLCASSFDRGWTEAFFGQGTRLTVV.

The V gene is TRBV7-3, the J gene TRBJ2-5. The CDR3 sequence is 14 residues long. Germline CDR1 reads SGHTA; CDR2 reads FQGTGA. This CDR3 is CASSLSASQETQYF.

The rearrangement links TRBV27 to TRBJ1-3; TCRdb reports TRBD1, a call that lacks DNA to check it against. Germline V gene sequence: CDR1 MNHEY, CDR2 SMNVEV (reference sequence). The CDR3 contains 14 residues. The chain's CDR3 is CASGGQSSGNTIYF.

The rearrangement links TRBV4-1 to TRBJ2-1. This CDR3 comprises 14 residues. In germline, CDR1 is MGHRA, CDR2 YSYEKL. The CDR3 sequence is CASSQEDYHNEQFF.

CDR3: CASSRTGFNTGELFF. The rearrangement uses TRBV27 and TRBJ2-2; TCRdb gives TRBD1 as the D gene, but with no DNA this cannot be confirmed. Germline-derived CDR1 and CDR2 are MNHEY and SMNVEV (reference sequence). This CDR3 has 15 residues.

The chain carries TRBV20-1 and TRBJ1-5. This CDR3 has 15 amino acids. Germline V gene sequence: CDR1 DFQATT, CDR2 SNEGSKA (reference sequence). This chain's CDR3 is CSARDVRVRNQPQHF.

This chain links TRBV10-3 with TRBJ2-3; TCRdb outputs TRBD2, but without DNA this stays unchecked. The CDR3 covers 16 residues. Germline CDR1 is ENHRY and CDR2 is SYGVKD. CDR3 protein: CAIGSTSGSEEDTQYF.

CDR3 sequence: CSARKQGAQPQHF. This chain uses TRBV20-1 with TRBJ1-5; the D call of TRBD1 rests on TCRdb alone, since no DNA is present to check it. CDR1 DFQATT and CDR2 SNEGSKA come from the germline V gene (reference sequence). The CDR3 has 13 residues.

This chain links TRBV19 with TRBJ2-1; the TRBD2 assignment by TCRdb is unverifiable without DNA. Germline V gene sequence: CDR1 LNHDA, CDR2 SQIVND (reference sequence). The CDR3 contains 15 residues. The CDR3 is CASRPPRGNYNEQFF. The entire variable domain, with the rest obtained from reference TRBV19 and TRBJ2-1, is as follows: DGGITQSPKYLFRKEGQNVTLSCEQNLNHDAMYWYRQDPGQGLRLIYYSQIVNDFQKGDIAEGYSVSREKKESFPLTVTSAQKNPTAFYLCASRPPRGNYNEQFFGPGTRLTVL.

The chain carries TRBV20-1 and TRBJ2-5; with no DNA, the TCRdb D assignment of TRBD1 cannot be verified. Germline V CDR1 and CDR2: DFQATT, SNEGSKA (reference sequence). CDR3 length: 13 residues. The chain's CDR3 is CSLPGGGKETQYF.

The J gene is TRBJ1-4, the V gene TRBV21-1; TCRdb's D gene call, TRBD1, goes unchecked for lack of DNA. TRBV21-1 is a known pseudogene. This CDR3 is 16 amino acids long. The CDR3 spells CASSKEDPTGNEKLFF.

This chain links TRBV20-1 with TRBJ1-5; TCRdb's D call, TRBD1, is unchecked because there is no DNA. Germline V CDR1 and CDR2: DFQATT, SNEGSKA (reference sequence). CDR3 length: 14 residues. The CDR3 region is CSAALGDSNQPQHF.

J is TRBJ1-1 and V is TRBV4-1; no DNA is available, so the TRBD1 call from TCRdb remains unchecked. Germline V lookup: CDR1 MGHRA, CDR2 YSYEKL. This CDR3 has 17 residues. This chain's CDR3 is CASSQEGWGRGLAEAFF.

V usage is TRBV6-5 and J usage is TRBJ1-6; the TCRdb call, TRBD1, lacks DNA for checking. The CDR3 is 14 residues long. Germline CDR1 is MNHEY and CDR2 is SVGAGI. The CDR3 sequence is CASSYGQGGPPLHF.

Here the CDR3 reads CASSFPKLGQRPNSGANVLTF. This chain links TRBV11-1 with TRBJ2-6. CDR1 is SGHAT and CDR2 is FQDESV in the germline V gene (reference sequence). This CDR3 is built from 21 residues.

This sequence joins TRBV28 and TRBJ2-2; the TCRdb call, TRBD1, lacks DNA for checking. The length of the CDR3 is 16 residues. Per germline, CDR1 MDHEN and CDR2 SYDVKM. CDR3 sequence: CASYQRWGRNDAELFF.

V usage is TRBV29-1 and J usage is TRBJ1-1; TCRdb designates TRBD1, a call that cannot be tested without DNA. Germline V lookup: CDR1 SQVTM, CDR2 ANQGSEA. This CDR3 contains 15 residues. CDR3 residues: CSAMGGQGAGTEAFF.

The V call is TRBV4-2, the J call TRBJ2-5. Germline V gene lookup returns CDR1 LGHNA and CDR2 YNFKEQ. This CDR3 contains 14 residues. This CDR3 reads CASSPTGYQETQYF.

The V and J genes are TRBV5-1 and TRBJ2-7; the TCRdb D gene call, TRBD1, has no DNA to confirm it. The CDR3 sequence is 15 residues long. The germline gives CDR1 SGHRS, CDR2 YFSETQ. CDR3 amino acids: CASRPGDRETYEQYF.